This TCR beta chain was recovered during a study of blood T cell repertoires in COVID-19. Across the study: COVID-19 samples, acute and convalescent, were from the United States, Italy and Spain. Sources were T cells, B-cell-depleted T cells, or PBMCs; the material itself was cDNA or gDNA.

The CDR3 consists of 15 residues. From germline, CDR1 is SGHAT and CDR2 FQNNGV. The J segment lost 1 base and the V segment lost 5 bases, leaving 6 bases of the junction unmatched. Methods used by the authors: Amplification with reference gene primers provided the estimates of nucleated cell counts. Data came from immunoSEQ multiplex PCR; TCRdb stores just in-frame clones and leaves some out. The DNA gave D and trimming, while V, J and clone size come from that table. The table shows 150,000 to 200,000 clones, with 80% to 90% occurring only once. The sequenced sample consisted of peripheral blood. The V gene is TRBV11-2, the J gene TRBJ2-3, with 7 bases matching TRBD1. The TCR was taken from a man aged 55 to 70 with acute or convalescent COVID-19. The CDR3 region has the DNA TGTGCCAGCAGCGAGAGGGGGCAGCGCACAGATACGCAGTATTTT. Translation gives CASSERGQRTDTQYF. The variable domain in full, with the rest retrieved from reference TRBV11-2 and TRBJ2-3, is EAGVAQSPRYKIIEKRQSVAFWCNPISGHATLYWYQQILGQGPKLLIQFQNNGVVDDSQLPKDRFSAERLKGVDSTLKIQPAKLEDSAVYLCASSERGQRTDTQYFGPGTRLTVL.